These T cell receptor beta chains were read from a single sample in a study of blood T cell repertoires in COVID-19. The repertoire was sequenced with immunoSEQ multiplex PCR; TCRdb's copy has only in-frame clones and lacks some. The sample shows roughly 70,000 clones, roughly 80% of them seen only once. Sequencing was performed on peripheral blood. These receptor sequences come from a man aged 60 to 75 with COVID-19, enrolled during active disease. Both conserved end residues are part of each CDR3. The D gene is left open where the match is weak. A clone size is listed for some rows: how often the clone was seen (once, few, many), or a class if it is expanded.

V gene,D gene,clone size,J gene,CDR3 DNA,CDR3 protein
TRBV13,TRBD2,many,TRBJ2-7,TGTGCCAGCAGCTTAACCGGGACTAATACCTACGAGCAGTACTTC,CASSLTGTNTYEQYF
TRBV5-1,-,-,TRBJ1-2,TGCGCCAGCAGCCCCGGACAGCCCTATGGCTACACCTTC,CASSPGQPYGYTF
TRBV11-2,TRBD1,-,TRBJ2-7,TGTGCCAGCAGCCCAAACCGGGACAGGAGATTCTACGAGCAGTACTTC,CASSPNRDRRFYEQYF
TRBV5-1,-,few,TRBJ1-1,TGCGCCAGCAGCCCTGACAGTTGGGACACTGAAGCTTTCTTT,CASSPDSWDTEAFF
TRBV5-1,-,-,TRBJ1-5,TGCGCCAGCAGCTTGGAGGGGTTTGGTCAGCCCCAGCATTTT,CASSLEGFGQPQHF
TRBV19,-,-,TRBJ2-4,TGTGCCAGTAGCCCCGGGCCGAGGGACATTCAGTACTTC,CASSPGPRDIQYF
TRBV9,-,-,TRBJ1-1,TGTGCCAGCAGCCTTAGCGAGAACACTGAAGCTTTCTTT,CASSLSENTEAFF
TRBV10-1,-,-,TRBJ2-1,TGCGCCAGCAGTATGGGGGGAAGTGAGGAGCAGTTCTTC,CASSMGGSEEQFF
TRBV19,-,-,TRBJ2-3,TGTGCCAGTAGTACCGTAGGAGGACTCAGCACAGATACGCAGTATTTT,CASSTVGGLSTDTQYF
TRBV9,TRBD1,-,TRBJ2-4,TGTGCCAGCAGCGTAGGACAGGGAAACATTCAGTACTTC,CASSVGQGNIQYF
TRBV11-2,-,once,TRBJ1-6,TGTGCCAGCAGCTTAGATCGGTGGGAGAATTCACCCCTCCACTTT,CASSLDRWENSPLHF
TRBV11-2,-,-,TRBJ2-5,TGTGCCAGCAGCTCTCAAGAGACCCAGTACTTC,CASSSQETQYF
TRBV9,-,-,TRBJ2-6,TGTGCCAGCAGCCCCCACGGTGGGACAAATGGGGCCAACGTCCTGACTTTC,CASSPHGGTNGANVLTF
TRBV11-3,-,once,TRBJ1-2,TGTGCCAGCAGCTTTGGACAGCGTGGGTACACCTTC,CASSFGQRGYTF
TRBV5-1,-,-,TRBJ2-1,TGCGCCAGCAGCTTGATGTGGCAGGAGGGCCTCAATGAGCAGTTCTTC,CASSLMWQEGLNEQFF
TRBV5-5,TRBD1,-,TRBJ1-6,TGTGCCAGCAGCTGGGACAGGGTAGGATCACCCCTCCACTTT,CASSWDRVGSPLHF
TRBV5-1,TRBD2,-,TRBJ2-3,TGCGCCAGCACCCAGACTAGCGGGGCAGATACGCAGTATTTT,CASTQTSGADTQYF
TRBV6-5,-,-,TRBJ2-1,TGTGCCAGCAGTTACAACTACGGTGAGCAGTTCTTC,CASSYNYGEQFF
TRBV6-5,-,-,TRBJ2-3,TGTGCCAGCAATATACTAGTTGATTCAGATACGCAGTATTTT,CASNILVDSDTQYF
TRBV10-2,TRBD2,-,TRBJ2-3,TGCGCCAGCCGGTGGGTAACTAGCGATACACCAGATACGCAGTATTTT,CASRWVTSDTPDTQYF
TRBV11-3,TRBD2,-,TRBJ2-7,TGTGCCAGCAGCCAGACTAGCGGAGAGCAGTACTTC,CASSQTSGEQYF
TRBV9,-,few,TRBJ1-1,TGTGCCAGCAGCGTAACAGAAAACACTGAAGCTTTCTTT,CASSVTENTEAFF
TRBV18,-,-,TRBJ1-4,TGTGCCAGCTCTCCCGGCAGGCCTGAAAAACTGTTTTTT,CASSPGRPEKLFF
TRBV28,TRBD1,-,TRBJ1-2,TGTGCCAGCAGTCTACAGGGGGGCTATGGCTACACCTTC,CASSLQGGYGYTF
TRBV2,-,-,TRBJ1-2,TGTGCCAGCAGTGGGCAGAACTATGGCTACACCTTC,CASSGQNYGYTF